This T cell receptor beta chain was captured by sequencing in a study of cytomegalovirus exposure and HLA in healthy donors (dated by TCRdb to 2017 to 2019). Some background on the complete study: According to an earlier analysis of several hundred of the donors, about 190 million T cells yielded approximately 120 million unique TCR beta sequences and about 300 Gb of sequence data. Roughly 310 gigabases of sequencing data and tens of millions of unique TCR sequences were included in an early release covering about 700 HLA-typed donors. Of the 300 to 450 genotyped donors, around 81% fell in the genetic ancestry cluster associated with self-reported Caucasian donors. The aim of the study was to test whether cataloging public T cell receptors could identify signatures of past pathogen exposure. The T cell repertoires of 666 subjects were profiled by immunosequencing and related to cytomegalovirus serostatus. A separate validation cohort of over a hundred different subjects was used in addition to the roughly 700-subject first cohort. To predict cytomegalovirus infection status, the study brought together high-throughput TCR immunosequencing, statistical association of individual TCRs with disease status, and machine learning. A later analysis re-analyzed previously published TCR beta repertoires from about 600 donors and added high-resolution HLA genotyping to study TCR occurrence patterns. The later analysis used no new phenotypic data to find candidate immune exposures, relying instead on TCR beta sequences and their occurrence across donors. An earlier analysis of 500 to 750 of the donors applied high-throughput TCR beta sequencing to assess whether each TCR beta V gene segment acted as functional or pseudogenic. Donor age, sex, ethnicity and CMV serostatus were compiled alongside the repertoire data. A later genetic analysis used genome-wide SNP genotypes for about 65% of the 666 donors, treating that subset as a discovery cohort. All discovery cohort repertoires had been generated on a single sequencing platform. HLA typing included class I and class II loci at four-digit resolution. Typing coverage differed by locus: A, B, C, DRB1 and DQB1 were typed in about 620-640 donors, DQA1 in 522, DPA1 in 600 to 610, and DPB1 in 400 to 480. Four or five DR-DQ haplotypes were handled as single units for association and clustering, since linkage in the cohort was strong. Among some 400 genotyped donors of the cohort, an average of approximately 230,000 unique TCR beta nucleotide sequences were sequenced per donor, about a sixth of them non-productive.

V and J are truncated by 1 base and 6 bases respectively, leaving an intervening sequence of 7 bases. The CDR3 goes from the cysteine to the phenylalanine over 12 residues. Only the CDR3 region is kept as DNA, spanning 36 bases read in frame from base 1. CDR1 and CDR2, per the germline V gene, are MGHRA and YSYEKL. In total, just over 650 healthy bone marrow donors made up the cohort. Cohort members were all nominally healthy when sampled, although unrecorded immune exposures were likely present. The donor was CMV seronegative and belonged to the group of around 350 seronegative cohort members. A peripheral blood sample was provided by each donor, and peripheral blood mononuclear cells were used for TCR beta sequencing. Genomic DNA was extracted from the blood cell samples with the Qiagen DNeasy Blood Extraction Kit. The library came from the immunoSEQ multiplex PCR assay. For the multiplex PCR, a mixture combining 60 forward primers for TCR Vbeta segments and 13 reverse primers for TCR Jbeta segments was used. The CDR3 region of rearranged TCR beta genes was amplified from genomic DNA by a multiplex PCR assay. The Illumina HiSeq System was used to sequence the amplified TCR beta libraries as 87-base-pair reads. The original methods were these. A later analysis counted some 74 million unique TCR beta chains across the 700 or so repertoires, and about 10 million of these chains were shared by at least two donors. A nearest-neighbor algorithm error-corrected the raw reads and collapsed the reads into unique sequences, merging closely related sequences to remove PCR and sequencing errors. To assign V, D and J gene segments, CDR3 sequences were aligned to IMGT reference sequences. Each retained sequence needed at least a six-nucleotide match to both a V gene segment and a J gene segment. A rearrangement counted as productive if the CDR3 had no stop codons and remained in frame with V and J, and every other rearrangement counted as non-productive. CDR3 was defined according to IMGT convention as the region running from the second conserved V-encoded cysteine to the conserved J-encoded phenylalanine. The earlier analysis of some 540 of the donors excluded any sequence lacking an unambiguous match to a single V gene segment. An earlier analysis of approximately 590 of the donors called V segments functional above 56.7% productive rearrangements and segregating when the between-donor standard deviation exceeded 5%. A statistical classification framework was built for diagnosing cytomegalovirus status from the catalog of TCR beta chain sequences. A later analysis assigned V and J genes by comparing TCR nucleotide sequences with IMGT/GENE-DB human TR gene sequences. In a later analysis, CDR3 sequences and most-parsimonious VDJ recombination scenarios were assigned using the TCRdist pipeline. In a later analysis, each TCR beta chain was defined by its CDR3 amino acid sequence together with its V-gene family, and reads without a unique V-gene family were excluded. As a way to deal with suspected cross-contamination and a sequencing artifact, a later analysis dropped nearly 600 nucleotide sequences that were highly shared and had low generation probability. A later analysis calculated a clonal expansion index for each public chain from normalized within-repertoire ranks of inferred template counts. In a later analysis, generation probabilities were computed with a VDJ recombination model fitted to out-of-frame rearrangements, and the resulting probabilities were checked against IGoR. In a later analysis, TCR-TCR, TCR-HLA and TCR-CMV co-occurrence was scored with hypergeometric tests, and a repertoire-size bias correction was applied to TCR pairs. In a later analysis, false discovery rates were estimated by permuting HLA or CMV assignments 20 times. In a later analysis, co-occurring TCRs were grouped with DBSCAN, and TCRdist sequence similarity was added when clustering was performed within HLA-allele-positive subsets. For co-occurrence clustering, repertoires with fewer than 30,000 or more than 120,000 public chains were excluded, along with about five repertoires with anomalous nucleotide sharing. This is the immuneACCESS table as TCRdb keeps it, with only in-frame sequences that have V and J called. A part of the clones is gone; compared with another copy, unresolved V genes explain less than half, and the rest is unexplained. That table supplies the V and J calls and clone size; D and trimming were determined from the DNA. This sample gives fewer than 200,000 clones in total; 60% to 80% of them show up just once. The ten largest clones represent around 4.7% of the sample.

General study outcomes and caveats: A later genetic analysis reported fewer N-insertions in productive TCRs among donors in an Asian-associated ancestry cluster than the roughly 700-donor mean. The authors suggested that the approach could potentially be extended to other disease states and immunological phenotypes. Specific HLA alleles were associated with 15,000 to 20,000 TCR beta sequences at a false discovery rate of 0.05 in a later analysis. Linkage disequilibrium might explain the correlated functional status among segregating V segments, but an unknown experimental factor could not be ruled out. Roughly uniform sequencing depth across donors was assumed in presence/absence analyses, although this assumption may not hold. V-gene and J-gene trimming of TCR beta chains was associated with a missense DCLRE1C variant in a later genetic analysis, and the association was replicated in an independent cohort. Several of the top co-occurrence clusters appeared to be linked to parvovirus B19, influenza, CMV and Epstein-Barr virus, according to a later analysis. For the cohort, immune exposure information was limited to CMV serostatus. In the study, about 150 TCR beta chains were listed as associated with cytomegalovirus. A cluster of highly shared sequence variants was judged likely to be a technical artifact of the sequencing pipeline. A further reported finding was that TCR beta sequences accurately predicted the HLA-A and HLA-B alleles for most subjects in the first cohort. A later analysis found that HLA-associated TCR beta chains were more clonally expanded and had lower generation probabilities than equally common non-associated chains. Assigning TCR associations to individual alleles was difficult when HLA alleles, especially DR and DQ, strongly co-occurred. This cohort had only TCR beta chains sequenced, and the lack of alpha or paired-chain data limited which features could be detected. Some IMGT-functional V segments, including TRBV6-2 and TRBV6-3, could not be distinguished by the 87-base-pair reads and were therefore excluded. Three of the identified cytomegalovirus-associated TCR beta chains were confirmed in vitro to be specific for cytomegalovirus antigens. Most TCR sequences were seen in very few donors, while some public TCRs were found in many individuals. Broadly in line with IMGT annotations, most TCR beta V segments showed up in productive rearrangements about 87% or about 30% of the time in an earlier analysis of 587 of the donors. Because HLA typing was unavailable for some donors at each locus, only the typed subset was used in association tests. Because counts were too low, about 17 rarely observed V segments, including chromosome 9 orphons, were excluded from the earlier analysis of around 640 of the donors. The classifier was reported to diagnose cytomegalovirus status with high specificity and sensitivity in both the original and validation cohorts. According to a later analysis, most CMV-associated TCR beta chains appeared to be HLA-restricted, and the HLA associations seemed to be driven largely by CMV exposure. According to a later analysis, TCR association rates differed among HLA loci, with DRB1 alleles showing the most associated TCRs and HLA-C alleles showing the fewest.

About this clone: Its recognized antigen is unknown. The sample holds no much larger clone one base away, and base qualities are not on file.

Sequences were obtained from PBMCs. The sequence came from a male donor in good health and CMV-seronegative. The rearrangement joined TRBV4-1 to TRBJ2-7; the D gene is perhaps TRBD2, from 6 matching bases. The CDR3 here reads CASSQVSGEQYF. Here is the DNA: TGCGCCAGCAGCCAAGTTAGCGGCGAGCAGTACTTC.